Listed below are T cell receptor beta chains from one sample, sequenced in a study. TCRdb passed the RT-PCR reads through MiXCR, listing each CDR3 protein once. The sample contains about 700,000 distinct CDR3 sequences, 13% to 15% of which appear only once. The sample consisted of memory CD4+ T cells from blood. The receptors were sampled from a female donor in good health, serving as a healthy control. CDR3s include the opening cysteine and the closing phenylalanine or tryptophan. Each record gives: D gene, clone size, V gene, J gene, CDR3 protein, CDR3 DNA. The D gene is left open where the match is weak. Not every row has a clone size; where given, it reads once, few, many or a size class.

NA	few	TRBV5-1	TRBJ2-7	CASRGGGALEGEQYF	TGCGCCAGCAGAGGGGGAGGGGCGCTGGAAGGCGAGCAGTACTTC
NA	many	TRBV12-3/TRBV12-4	TRBJ1-1	CASSPLTEAFF	TGTGCCAGCAGTCCCTTAACTGAAGCTTTCTTT
NA	few	TRBV6-5	TRBJ1-2	CASSYSIQRGYTF	TGTGCCAGCAGTTACTCGATTCAACGTGGCTACACCTTC
NA	few	TRBV30	TRBJ2-7	CAWSVRGSRQYF	TGTGCCTGGAGTGTACGAGGCTCGCGGCAGTACTTC
NA	many	TRBV7-6	TRBJ2-5	CASSLPPRGMGETQYF	TGTGCCAGCAGCTTACCCCCGAGAGGCATGGGGGAGACCCAGTACTTC
TRBD1	few	TRBV7-9	TRBJ1-2	CASSLGTGLNYGYTF	TGTGCCAGCAGCTTAGGGACAGGGCTCAACTATGGCTACACCTTC
TRBD2	many	TRBV7-2	TRBJ2-3	CASSATSGGTDTQYF	TGTGCCAGCAGCGCTACTAGCGGGGGCACAGATACGCAGTATTTT
TRBD2	NA	TRBV2	TRBJ2-5	CASSGTSGRTETQYF	TGTGCCAGCAGTGGGACTAGCGGGAGGACGGAGACCCAGTACTTC
NA	few	TRBV9	TRBJ2-5	CASSELQGETETQYF	TGTGCCAGCAGCGAGTTACAAGGCGAAACAGAGACCCAGTACTTC
NA	many	TRBV3-1	TRBJ2-1	CASSQDRSSYNEQFF	TGTGCCAGCAGCCAAGATCGGAGCTCCTACAATGAGCAGTTCTTC
NA	NA	TRBV12-3/TRBV12-4	TRBJ1-1	CASSFKGDTEAFF	TGTGCCAGCAGTTTTAAAGGAGACACTGAAGCTTTCTTT
NA	many	TRBV20-1	TRBJ2-5	CSARRGGAKETQYF	TGCAGTGCTAGAAGAGGGGGGGCGAAAGAGACCCAGTACTTC
TRBD1	once	TRBV5-1	TRBJ2-2	CASSQQGASGELLF	TGCGCCAGCAGCCAACAGGGGGCATCCGGGGAGCTGCTTTTT
TRBD2	many	TRBV27	TRBJ2-3	CASSPLGGRATDTQYF	TGTGCCAGCAGCCCTCTGGGCGGGAGGGCGACAGATACGCAGTATTTT
NA	NA	TRBV7-6	TRBJ2-5	CASSFYGQAGTQYF	TGTGCCAGCAGCTTTTACGGTCAAGCGGGGACCCAGTACTTC
NA	NA	TRBV20-1	TRBJ1-1	CSASSDTEAFF	TGCAGTGCTTCGTCGGACACTGAAGCTTTCTTT
NA	many	TRBV5-1	TRBJ2-3	CASRERFAGADTQYF	TGCGCCAGCAGGGAAAGGTTCGCCGGGGCAGATACGCAGTATTTT
NA	NA	TRBV6-1	TRBJ1-1	CASSYLGVNTEAFF	TGTGCCAGCAGTTACCTGGGGGTGAACACTGAAGCTTTCTTT
NA	NA	TRBV5-1	TRBJ2-1	CASSLVLFPPGDEQFF	TGCGCCAGCAGCTTGGTGTTGTTTCCCCCCGGGGATGAGCAGTTCTTC
NA	NA	TRBV30	TRBJ2-5	CAWNSGGLQETQYF	TGTGCCTGGAACAGCGGCGGACTTCAAGAGACCCAGTACTTC
TRBD2	few	TRBV20-1	TRBJ2-1	CSARGGTSGRAILNEQFF	TGCAGTGCTAGAGGGGGGACTAGCGGGAGGGCAATTTTGAATGAGCAGTTCTTC
TRBD2	NA	TRBV3-1	TRBJ2-1	CASHKSGRNNEQFF	TGTGCCAGCCACAAGAGCGGGAGAAATAATGAGCAGTTCTTC
NA	NA	TRBV9	TRBJ2-3	CASSVVWDADTQYF	TGTGCCAGCAGCGTAGTGTGGGACGCAGATACGCAGTATTTT